This T cell receptor (beta chain) was recorded in a study of cytomegalovirus exposure and HLA in healthy donors. 60 Vbeta and 13 Jbeta primers were used in PCR. Generated by immunoSEQ multiplex PCR, the TCRdb table keeps only in-frame clones and is missing some. The data contain over 100,000 clones, roughly 80% of them singletons. Deletions cut 4 bases from V and 5 bases from J, with 12 bases between. The CDR3 extends over 13 amino acids. CDR1 and CDR2 (germline): SGHDT, YYEEEE. This clonotype was obtained from a man younger than 45 in good health and CMV-seronegative. Sequenced sample: PBMCs. The chain joins TRBV5-6 to TRBJ2-5, with D possibly matching TRBD2 (5 bases). For the CDR3, the DNA is TGTGCCAGCAGCGAGGACTTATGGGAGACCCAGTACTTC. Its translation: CASSEDLWETQYF.